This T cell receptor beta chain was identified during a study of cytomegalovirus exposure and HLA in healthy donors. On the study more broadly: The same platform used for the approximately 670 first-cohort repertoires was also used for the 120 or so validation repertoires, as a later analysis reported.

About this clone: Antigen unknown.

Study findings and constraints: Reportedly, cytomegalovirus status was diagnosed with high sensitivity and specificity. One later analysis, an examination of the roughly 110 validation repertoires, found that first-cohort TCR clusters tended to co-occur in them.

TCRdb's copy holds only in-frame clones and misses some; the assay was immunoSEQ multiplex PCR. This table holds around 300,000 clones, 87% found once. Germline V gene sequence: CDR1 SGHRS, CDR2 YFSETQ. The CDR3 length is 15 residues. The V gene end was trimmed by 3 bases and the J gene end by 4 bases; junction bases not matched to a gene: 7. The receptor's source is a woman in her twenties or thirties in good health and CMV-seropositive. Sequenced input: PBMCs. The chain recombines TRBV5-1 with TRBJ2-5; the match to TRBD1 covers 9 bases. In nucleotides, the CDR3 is TGCGCCAGCAGCTCGGGACAGGGTAGTCGAGAGACCCAGTACTTC. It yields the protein CASSSGQGSRETQYF.